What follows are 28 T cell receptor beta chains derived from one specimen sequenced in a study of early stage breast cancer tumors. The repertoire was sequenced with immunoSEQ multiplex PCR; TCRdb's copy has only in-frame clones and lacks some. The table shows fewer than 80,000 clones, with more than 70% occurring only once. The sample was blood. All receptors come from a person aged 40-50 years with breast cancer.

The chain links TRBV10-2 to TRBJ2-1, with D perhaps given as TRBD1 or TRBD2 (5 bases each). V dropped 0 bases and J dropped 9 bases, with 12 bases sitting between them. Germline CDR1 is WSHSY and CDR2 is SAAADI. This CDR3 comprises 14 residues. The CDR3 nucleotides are TGCGCCAGCAGTGAGTCGATATCGGGGCCTGAGCAGTTCTTC. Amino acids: CASSESISGPEQFF.

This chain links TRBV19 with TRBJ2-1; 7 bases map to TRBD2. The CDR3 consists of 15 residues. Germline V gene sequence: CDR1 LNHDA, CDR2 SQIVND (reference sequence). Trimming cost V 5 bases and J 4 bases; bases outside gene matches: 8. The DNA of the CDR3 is TGTGCCAGTAGTCCCGGGGGAGGGCGATACAATGAGCAGTTCTTC. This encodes CASSPGGGRYNEQFF.

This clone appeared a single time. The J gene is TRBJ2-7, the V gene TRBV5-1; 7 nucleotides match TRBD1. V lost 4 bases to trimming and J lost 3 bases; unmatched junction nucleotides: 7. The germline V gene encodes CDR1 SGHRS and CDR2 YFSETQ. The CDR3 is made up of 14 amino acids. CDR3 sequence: CASSTVTGYYEQYF. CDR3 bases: TGCGCCAGCAGCACGGTGACAGGGTACTACGAGCAGTACTTC.

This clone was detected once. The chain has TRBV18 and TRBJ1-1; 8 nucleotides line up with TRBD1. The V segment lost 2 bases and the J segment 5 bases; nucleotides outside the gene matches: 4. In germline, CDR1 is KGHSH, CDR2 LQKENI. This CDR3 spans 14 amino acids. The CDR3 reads CASSPSGQGTEAFF. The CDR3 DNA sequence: TGTGCCAGCTCACCAAGTGGACAGGGTACTGAAGCTTTCTTT.

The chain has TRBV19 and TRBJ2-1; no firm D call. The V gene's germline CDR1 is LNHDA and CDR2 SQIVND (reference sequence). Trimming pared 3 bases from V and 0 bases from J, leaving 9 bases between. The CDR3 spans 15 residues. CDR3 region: CASSMDRSSYNEQFF. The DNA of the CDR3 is TGTGCCAGTAGTATGGACCGAAGCTCCTACAATGAGCAGTTCTTC. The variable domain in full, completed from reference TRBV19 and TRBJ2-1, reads DGGITQSPKYLFRKEGQNVTLSCEQNLNHDAMYWYRQDPGQGLRLIYYSQIVNDFQKGDIAEGYSVSREKKESFPLTVTSAQKNPTAFYLCASSMDRSSYNEQFFGPGTRLTVL.

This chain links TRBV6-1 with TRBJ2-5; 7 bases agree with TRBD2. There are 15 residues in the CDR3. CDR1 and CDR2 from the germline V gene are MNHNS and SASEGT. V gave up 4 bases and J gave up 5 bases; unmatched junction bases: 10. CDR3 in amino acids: CASSARPSGGETQYF. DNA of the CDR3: TGTGCCAGCAGTGCGAGACCCTCCGGGGGGGAGACCCAGTACTTC.

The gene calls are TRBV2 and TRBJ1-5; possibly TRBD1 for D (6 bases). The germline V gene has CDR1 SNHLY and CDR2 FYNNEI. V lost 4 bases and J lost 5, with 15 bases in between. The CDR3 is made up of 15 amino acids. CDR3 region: CASSGSAGAYQPQHF. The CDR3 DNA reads TGTGCCAGCAGTGGGAGTGCAGGGGCGTATCAGCCCCAGCATTTT.

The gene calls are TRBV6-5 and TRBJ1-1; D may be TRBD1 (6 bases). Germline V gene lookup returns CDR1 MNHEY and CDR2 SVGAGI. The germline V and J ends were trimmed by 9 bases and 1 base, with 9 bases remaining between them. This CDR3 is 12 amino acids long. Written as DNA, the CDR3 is TGTGCCAGTCAACAGGGGAACACTGAAGCTTTCTTT. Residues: CASQQGNTEAFF.

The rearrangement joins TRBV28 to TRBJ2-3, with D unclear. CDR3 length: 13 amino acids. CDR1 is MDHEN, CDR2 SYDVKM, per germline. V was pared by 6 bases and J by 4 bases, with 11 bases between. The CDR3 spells CASSTDGADTQYF. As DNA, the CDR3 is TGTGCCAGCAGCACGGATGGAGCAGATACGCAGTATTTT.

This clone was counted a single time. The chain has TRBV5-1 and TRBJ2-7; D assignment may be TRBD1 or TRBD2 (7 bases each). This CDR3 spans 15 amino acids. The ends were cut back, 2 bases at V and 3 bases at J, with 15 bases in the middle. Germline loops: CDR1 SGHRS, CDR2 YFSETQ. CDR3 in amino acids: CASSLSGGAGYEQYF. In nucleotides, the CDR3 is TGCGCCAGCAGCTTATCAGGGGGGGCAGGCTACGAGCAGTACTTC.

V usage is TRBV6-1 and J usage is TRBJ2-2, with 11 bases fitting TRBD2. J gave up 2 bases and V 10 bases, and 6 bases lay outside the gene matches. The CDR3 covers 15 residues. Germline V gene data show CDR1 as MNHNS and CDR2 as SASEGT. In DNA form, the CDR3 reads TGTGCCACGGCACTAGCGGGAGTAAACACCGGGGAGCTGTTTTTT. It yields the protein CATALAGVNTGELFF.

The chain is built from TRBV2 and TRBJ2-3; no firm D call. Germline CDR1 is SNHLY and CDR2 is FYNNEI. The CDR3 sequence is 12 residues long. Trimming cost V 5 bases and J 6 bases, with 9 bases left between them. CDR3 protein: CASSFTLDTQYF. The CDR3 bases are TGTGCCAGCAGTTTTACATTGGATACGCAGTATTTT.

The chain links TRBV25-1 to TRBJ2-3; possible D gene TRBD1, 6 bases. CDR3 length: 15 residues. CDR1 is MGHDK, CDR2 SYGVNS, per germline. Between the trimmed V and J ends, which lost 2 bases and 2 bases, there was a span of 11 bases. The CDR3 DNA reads TGTGCCAGCAGTGAACAGGGGCGTTACACAGATACGCAGTATTTT. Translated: CASSEQGRYTDTQYF.

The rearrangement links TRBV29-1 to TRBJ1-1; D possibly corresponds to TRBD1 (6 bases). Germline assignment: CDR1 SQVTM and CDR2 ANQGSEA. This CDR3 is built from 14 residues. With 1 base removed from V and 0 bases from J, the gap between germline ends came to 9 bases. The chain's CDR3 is CSVEGGHLNTEAFF. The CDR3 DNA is TGCAGCGTTGAAGGGGGACACCTGAACACTGAAGCTTTCTTT.

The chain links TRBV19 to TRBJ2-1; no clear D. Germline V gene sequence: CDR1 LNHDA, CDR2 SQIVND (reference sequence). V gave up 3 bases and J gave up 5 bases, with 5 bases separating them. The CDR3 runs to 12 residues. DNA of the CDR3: TGTGCCAGTAGTATTGGTCACAATGAGCAGTTCTTC. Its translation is CASSIGHNEQFF.

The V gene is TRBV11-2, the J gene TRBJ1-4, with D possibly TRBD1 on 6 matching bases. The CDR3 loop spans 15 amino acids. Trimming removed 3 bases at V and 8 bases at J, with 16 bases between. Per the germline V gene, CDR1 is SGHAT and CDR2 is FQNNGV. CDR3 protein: CASSFGGPRKEKLFF. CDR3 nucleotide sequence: TGTGCCAGCAGCTTCGGGGGGCCCCGGAAGGAAAAACTGTTTTTT.

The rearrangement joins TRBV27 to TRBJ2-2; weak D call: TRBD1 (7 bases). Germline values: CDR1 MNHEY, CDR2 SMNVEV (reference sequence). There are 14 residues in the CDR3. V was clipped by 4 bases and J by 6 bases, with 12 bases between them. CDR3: CASSSPRGAGELFF. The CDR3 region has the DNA TGTGCCAGCAGTTCCCCCAGGGGGGCCGGGGAGCTGTTTTTT.

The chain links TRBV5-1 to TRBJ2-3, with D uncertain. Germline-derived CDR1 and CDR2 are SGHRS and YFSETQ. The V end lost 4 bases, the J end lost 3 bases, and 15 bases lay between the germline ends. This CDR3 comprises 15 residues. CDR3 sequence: CASSPVGSTTDTQYF. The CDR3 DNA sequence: TGCGCCAGCAGCCCCGTCGGCAGTACGACAGATACGCAGTATTTT. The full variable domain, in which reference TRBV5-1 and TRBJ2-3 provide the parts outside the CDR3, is KAGVTQTPRYLIKTRGQQVTLSCSPISGHRSVSWYQQTPGQGLQFLFEYFSETQRNKGNFPGRFSGRQFSNSRSEMNVSTLELGDSALYLCASSPVGSTTDTQYFGPGTRLTVL.

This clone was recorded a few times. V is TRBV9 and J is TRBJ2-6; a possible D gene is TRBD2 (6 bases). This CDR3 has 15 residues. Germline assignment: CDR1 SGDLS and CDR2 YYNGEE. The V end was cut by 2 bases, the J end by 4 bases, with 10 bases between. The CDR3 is CASSVGGAGANVLTF. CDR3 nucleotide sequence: TGTGCCAGCAGCGTGGGAGGAGCAGGGGCCAACGTCCTGACTTTC.

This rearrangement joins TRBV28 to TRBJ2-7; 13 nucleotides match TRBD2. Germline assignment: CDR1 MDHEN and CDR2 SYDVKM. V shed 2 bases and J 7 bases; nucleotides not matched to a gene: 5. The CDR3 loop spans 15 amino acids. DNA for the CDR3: TGTGCCAGCAGTTTACGGACTAGCGGGAGTAAAGAGCAGTACTTC. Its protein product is CASSLRTSGSKEQYF.

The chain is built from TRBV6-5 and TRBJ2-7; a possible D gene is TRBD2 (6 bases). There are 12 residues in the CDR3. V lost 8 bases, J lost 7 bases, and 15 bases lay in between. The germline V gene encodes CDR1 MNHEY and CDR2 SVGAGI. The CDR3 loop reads CASGRQAREQYF. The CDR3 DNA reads TGTGCCAGCGGGAGGCAGGCGCGGGAGCAGTACTTC.

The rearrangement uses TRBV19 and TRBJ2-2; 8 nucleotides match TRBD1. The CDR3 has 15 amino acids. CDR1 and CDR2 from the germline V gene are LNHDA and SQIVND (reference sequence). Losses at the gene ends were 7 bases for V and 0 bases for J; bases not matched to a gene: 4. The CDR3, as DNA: TGTGCCAGTACAGTACAGGGGGCGAACACCGGGGAGCTGTTTTTT. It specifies CASTVQGANTGELFF.

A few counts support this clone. The CDR3 bases are TGTGCCAGCAGCTTTCAGGGTCTCCGGAATCAGCCCCAGCATTTT. Translated: CASSFQGLRNQPQHF. The rearrangement joins TRBV9 to TRBJ1-5, with D tentatively TRBD1 (5 bases). The germline V and J ends were trimmed by 4 bases and 4 bases, with 15 bases remaining between them. The germline CDR1 and CDR2 sequences are SGDLS and YYNGEE. The CDR3 is 15 residues long.

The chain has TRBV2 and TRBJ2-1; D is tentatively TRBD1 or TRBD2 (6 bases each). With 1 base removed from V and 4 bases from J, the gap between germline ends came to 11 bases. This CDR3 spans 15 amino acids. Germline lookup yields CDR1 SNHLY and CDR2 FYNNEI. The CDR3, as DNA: TGTGCCAGCAGTGAAGAGGAGGGGGGTTACAATGAGCAGTTCTTC. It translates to CASSEEEGGYNEQFF.

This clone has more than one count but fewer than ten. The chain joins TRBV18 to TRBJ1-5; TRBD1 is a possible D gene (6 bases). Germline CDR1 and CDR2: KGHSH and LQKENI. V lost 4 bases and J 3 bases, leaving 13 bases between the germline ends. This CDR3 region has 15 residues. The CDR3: CASSLSQGPNQPQHF. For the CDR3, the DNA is TGTGCCAGCTCACTATCACAGGGACCCAATCAGCCCCAGCATTTT. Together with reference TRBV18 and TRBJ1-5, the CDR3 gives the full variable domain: NAGVMQNPRHLVRRRGQEARLRCSPMKGHSHVYWYRQLPEEGLKFMVYLQKENIIDESGMPKERFSAEFPKEGPSILRIQQVVRGDSAAYFCASSLSQGPNQPQHFGDGTRLSIL.

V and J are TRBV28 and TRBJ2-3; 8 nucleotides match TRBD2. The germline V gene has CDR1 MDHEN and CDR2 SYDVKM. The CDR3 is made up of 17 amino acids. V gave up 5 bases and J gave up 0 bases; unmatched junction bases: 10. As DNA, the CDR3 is TGTGCCAGCAGTCCGTTCGGGAGGGAGGCTAGCACAGATACGCAGTATTTT. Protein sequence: CASSPFGREASTDTQYF.

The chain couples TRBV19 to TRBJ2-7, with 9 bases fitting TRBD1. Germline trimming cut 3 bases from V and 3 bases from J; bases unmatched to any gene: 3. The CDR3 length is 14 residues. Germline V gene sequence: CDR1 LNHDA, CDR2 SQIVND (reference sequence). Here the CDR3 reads CASSMDRGIYEQYF. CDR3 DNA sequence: TGTGCCAGTAGTATGGACAGGGGAATCTACGAGCAGTACTTC.

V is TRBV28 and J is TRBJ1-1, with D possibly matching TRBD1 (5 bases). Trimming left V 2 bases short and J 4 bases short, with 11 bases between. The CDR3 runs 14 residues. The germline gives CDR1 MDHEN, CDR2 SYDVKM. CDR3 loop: CASSLPDSSTEAFF. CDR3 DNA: TGTGCCAGCAGTTTACCCGACAGTAGCACTGAAGCTTTCTTT.